This T cell receptor beta chain was identified in a study of blood T cell repertoires in COVID-19. As for the study in general: Sites in the United States, Italy and Spain provided acute and convalescent COVID-19 samples. T cells, B-cell-depleted T cells, or PBMCs supplied cDNA or gDNA.

Here immunoSEQ multiplex PCR was the method, and the copy in TCRdb shows in-frame clones only, minus some. The sample yields roughly 51,000 clones, roughly nine tenths seen once. V gave up 5 bases and J gave up 2 bases, with 19 bases separating them. The germline CDR1 and CDR2 sequences are SGHTA and FQGNSA. This CDR3 is 17 amino acids long. Sequenced input: peripheral blood. The sequence was collected from a woman aged 55-75 years with active or convalescent COVID-19. This chain uses TRBV7-2 with TRBJ1-3; D is perhaps TRBD1 (5 bases). DNA for the CDR3: TGTGCCAGCAGCCCCAACAGGTTCCCCAGCGCTGGAAACACCATATATTTT. As protein: CASSPNRFPSAGNTIYF.